Sequencing of this T cell receptor beta chain was carried out in a study of control samples from healthy donors and cancer patients. CDR1 and CDR2 from the germline V gene are SNHLY and FYNNEI. Trimming stripped 2 bases from V and 6 bases from J, with 8 bases between. The CDR3 runs 14 residues. The assay was immunoSEQ multiplex PCR, and TCRdb's table has in-frame clones only and misses some. Of more than 120,000 clones in the sample, more than 85% were seen once. This receptor was taken from a man aged 25 to 40 in good health. The rearrangement links TRBV2 to TRBJ1-6; D gene ambiguous. The sample was blood. Here the CDR3 DNA reads TGTGCCAGCAGTGAACAGACGGCTAATTCACCCCTCCACTTT. It translates to CASSEQTANSPLHF.